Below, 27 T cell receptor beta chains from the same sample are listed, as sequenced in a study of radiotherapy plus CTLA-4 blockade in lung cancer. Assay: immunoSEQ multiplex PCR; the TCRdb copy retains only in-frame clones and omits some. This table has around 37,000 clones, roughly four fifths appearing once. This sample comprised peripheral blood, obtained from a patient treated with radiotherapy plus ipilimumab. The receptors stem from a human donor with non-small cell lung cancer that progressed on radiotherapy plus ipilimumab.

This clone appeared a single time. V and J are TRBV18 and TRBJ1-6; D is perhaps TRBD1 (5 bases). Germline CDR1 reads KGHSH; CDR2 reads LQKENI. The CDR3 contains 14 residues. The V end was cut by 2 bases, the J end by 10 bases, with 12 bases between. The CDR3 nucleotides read TGTGCCAGCTCACCAGGGGGTGGGGACTCACCCCTCCACTTT. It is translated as CASSPGGGDSPLHF.

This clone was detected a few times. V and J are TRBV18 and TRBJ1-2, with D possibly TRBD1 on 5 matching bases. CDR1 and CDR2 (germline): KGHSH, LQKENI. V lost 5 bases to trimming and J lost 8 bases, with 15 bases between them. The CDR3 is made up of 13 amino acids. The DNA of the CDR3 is TGTGCCAGCTCAGCATCGGGGGTGGAAGGCTACACCTTC. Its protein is CASSASGVEGYTF.

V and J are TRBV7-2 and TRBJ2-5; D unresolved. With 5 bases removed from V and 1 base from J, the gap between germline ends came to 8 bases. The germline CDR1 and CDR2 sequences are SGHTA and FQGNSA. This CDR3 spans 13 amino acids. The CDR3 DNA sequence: TGTGCCAGCAGCCCACTTATCCAAGAGACCCAGTACTTC. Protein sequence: CASSPLIQETQYF.

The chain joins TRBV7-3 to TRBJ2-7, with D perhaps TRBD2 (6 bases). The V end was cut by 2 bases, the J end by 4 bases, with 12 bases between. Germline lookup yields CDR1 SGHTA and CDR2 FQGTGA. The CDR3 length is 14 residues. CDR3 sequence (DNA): TGTGCCAGCAGCTTAGCGGGGATTGGGTACGAGCAGTACTTC. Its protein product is CASSLAGIGYEQYF.

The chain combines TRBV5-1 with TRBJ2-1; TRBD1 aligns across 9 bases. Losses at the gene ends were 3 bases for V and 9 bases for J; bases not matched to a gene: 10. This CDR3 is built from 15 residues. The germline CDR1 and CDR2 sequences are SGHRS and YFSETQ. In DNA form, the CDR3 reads TGCGCCAGCAGCTGGGAGGGACAGGGTATGGTTGAGCAGTTCTTC. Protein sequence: CASSWEGQGMVEQFF.

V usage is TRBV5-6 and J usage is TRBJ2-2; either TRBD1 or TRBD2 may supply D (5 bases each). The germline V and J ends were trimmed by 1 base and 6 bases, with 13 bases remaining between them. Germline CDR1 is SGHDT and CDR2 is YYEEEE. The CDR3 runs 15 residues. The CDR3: CASSLMGPGPGELFF. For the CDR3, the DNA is TGTGCCAGCAGCTTGATGGGACCCGGGCCCGGGGAGCTGTTTTTT.

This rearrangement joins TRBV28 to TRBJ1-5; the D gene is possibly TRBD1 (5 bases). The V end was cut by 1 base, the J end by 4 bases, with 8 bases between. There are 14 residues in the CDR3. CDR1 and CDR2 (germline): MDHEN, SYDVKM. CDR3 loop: CASSLLQANQPQHF. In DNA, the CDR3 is TGTGCCAGCAGTTTATTACAGGCAAATCAGCCCCAGCATTTT.

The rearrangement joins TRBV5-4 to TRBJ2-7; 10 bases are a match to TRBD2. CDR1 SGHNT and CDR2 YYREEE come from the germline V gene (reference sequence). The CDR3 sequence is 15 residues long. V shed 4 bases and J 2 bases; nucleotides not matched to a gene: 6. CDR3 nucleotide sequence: TGTGCCAGCAGCACCGGGACTAGCGAGACCTACGAGCAGTACTTC. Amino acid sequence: CASSTGTSETYEQYF. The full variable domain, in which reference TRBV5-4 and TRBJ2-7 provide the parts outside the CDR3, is ETGVTQSPTHLIKTRGQQVTLRCSSQSGHNTVSWYQQALGQGPQFIFQYYREEENGRGNFPPRFSGLQFPNYSSELNVNALELDDSALYLCASSTGTSETYEQYFGPGTRLTVT.

As DNA, the CDR3 is TGCGCCAGCAGTGTCTCGGGGGCTGGGGTTCAGCCCCAGCATTTT. It encodes CASSVSGAGVQPQHF. The chain uses TRBV10-2 and TRBJ1-5, with D perhaps TRBD1 (6 bases). Trimming removed 4 bases from V and 6 bases from J, with 16 bases in between. Per germline, CDR1 WSHSY and CDR2 SAAADI. This CDR3 has 15 residues.

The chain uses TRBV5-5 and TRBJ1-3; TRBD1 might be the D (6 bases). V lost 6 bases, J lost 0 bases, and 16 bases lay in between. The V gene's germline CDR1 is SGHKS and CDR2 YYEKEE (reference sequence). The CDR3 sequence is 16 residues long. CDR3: CASTPGGTSSGNTIYF. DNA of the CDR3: TGTGCCAGCACTCCGGGGGGCACTAGCTCTGGAAACACCATATATTTT.

Here the CDR3 DNA reads TGTGCCAGCAGTGAGTTTAATTCACCCCTCCACTTT. Protein product: CASSEFNSPLHF. V is TRBV6-6 and J is TRBJ1-6; D remains unclear. V was clipped by 5 bases and J by 6 bases, with 5 bases between them. CDR1 is MNHNY and CDR2 is SVGAGI in the germline V gene (reference sequence). The CDR3 has 12 amino acids.

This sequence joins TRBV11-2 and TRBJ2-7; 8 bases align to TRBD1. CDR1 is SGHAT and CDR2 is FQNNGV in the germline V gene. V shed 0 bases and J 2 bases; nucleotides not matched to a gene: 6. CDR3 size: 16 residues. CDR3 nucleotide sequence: TGTGCCAGCAGCTTAGAGGGCAGGGGGCGTACCTACGAGCAGTACTTC. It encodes CASSLEGRGRTYEQYF.

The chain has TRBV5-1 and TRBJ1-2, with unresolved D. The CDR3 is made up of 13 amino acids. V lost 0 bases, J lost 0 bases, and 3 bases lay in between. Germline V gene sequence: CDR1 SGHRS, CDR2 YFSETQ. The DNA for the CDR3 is TGCGCCAGCAGCTTGGACCCTAACTATGGCTACACCTTC. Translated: CASSLDPNYGYTF.

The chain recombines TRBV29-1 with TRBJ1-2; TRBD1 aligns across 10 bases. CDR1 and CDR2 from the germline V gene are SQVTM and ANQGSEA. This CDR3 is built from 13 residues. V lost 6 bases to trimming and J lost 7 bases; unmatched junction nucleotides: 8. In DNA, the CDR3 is TGCAGCGTCCAGACAGGGGGCGGGGCTGGCTACACCTTC. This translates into CSVQTGGGAGYTF.

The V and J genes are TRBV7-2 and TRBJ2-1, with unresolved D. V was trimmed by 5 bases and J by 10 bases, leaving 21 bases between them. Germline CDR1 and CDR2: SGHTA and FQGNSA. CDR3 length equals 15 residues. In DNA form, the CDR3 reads TGTGCCAGCAGCCCAGACTCTGCCGAGATAGGGGAGCAGTTCTTC. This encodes CASSPDSAEIGEQFF.

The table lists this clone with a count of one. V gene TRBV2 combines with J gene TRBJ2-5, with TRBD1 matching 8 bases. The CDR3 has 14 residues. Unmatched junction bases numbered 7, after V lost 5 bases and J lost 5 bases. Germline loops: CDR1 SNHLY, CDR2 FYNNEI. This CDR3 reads CASSWQGAGETQYF. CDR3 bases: TGTGCCAGCAGTTGGCAGGGGGCCGGGGAGACCCAGTACTTC.

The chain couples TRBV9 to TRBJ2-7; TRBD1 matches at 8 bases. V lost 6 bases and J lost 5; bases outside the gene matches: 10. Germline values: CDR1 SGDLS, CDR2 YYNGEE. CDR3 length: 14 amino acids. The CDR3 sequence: CASNVAGGRNEQYF. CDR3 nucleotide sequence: TGTGCCAGCAATGTGGCAGGGGGCCGGAACGAGCAGTACTTC.

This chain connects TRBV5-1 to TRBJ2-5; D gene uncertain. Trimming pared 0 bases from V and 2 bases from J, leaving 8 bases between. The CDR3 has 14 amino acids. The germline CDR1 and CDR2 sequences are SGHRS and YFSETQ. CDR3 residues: CASSLVPEQETQYF. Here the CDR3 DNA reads TGCGCCAGCAGCTTGGTTCCAGAGCAAGAGACCCAGTACTTC.

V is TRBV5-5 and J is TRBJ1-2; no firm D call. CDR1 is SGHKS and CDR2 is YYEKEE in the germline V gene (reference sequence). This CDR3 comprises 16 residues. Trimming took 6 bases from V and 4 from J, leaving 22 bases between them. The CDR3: CASTWNISRKTYGYTF. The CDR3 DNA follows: TGTGCCAGCACGTGGAATATCTCGCGAAAGACCTATGGCTACACCTTC.

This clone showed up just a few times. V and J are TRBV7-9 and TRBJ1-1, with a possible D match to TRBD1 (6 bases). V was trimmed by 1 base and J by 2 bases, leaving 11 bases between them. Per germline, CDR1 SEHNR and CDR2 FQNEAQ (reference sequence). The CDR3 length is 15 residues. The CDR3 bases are TGTGCCAGCAGCTTAGATTGGGGGCCCAACACTGAAGCTTTCTTT. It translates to CASSLDWGPNTEAFF.

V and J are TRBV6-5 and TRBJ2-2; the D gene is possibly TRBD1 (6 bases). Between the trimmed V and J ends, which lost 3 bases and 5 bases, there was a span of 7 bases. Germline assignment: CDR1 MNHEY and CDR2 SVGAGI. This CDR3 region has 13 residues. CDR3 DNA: TGTGCCAGCAGTTATAGGGGGACCGGGGAGCTGTTTTTT. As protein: CASSYRGTGELFF.

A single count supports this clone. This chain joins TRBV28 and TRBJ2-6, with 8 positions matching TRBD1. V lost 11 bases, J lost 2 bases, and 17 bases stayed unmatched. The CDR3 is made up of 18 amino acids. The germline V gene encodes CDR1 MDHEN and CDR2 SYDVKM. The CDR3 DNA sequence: TGTGCCCTGCCGGGCAGGGGGCAAATTCGTGCTGGGGCCAACGTCCTGACTTTC. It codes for CALPGRGQIRAGANVLTF. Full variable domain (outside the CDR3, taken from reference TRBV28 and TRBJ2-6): DVKVTQSSRYLVKRTGEKVFLECVQDMDHENMFWYRQDPGLGLRLIYFSYDVKMKEKGDIPEGYSVSREKKERFSLILESASTNQTSMYLCALPGRGQIRAGANVLTFGAGSRLTVL.

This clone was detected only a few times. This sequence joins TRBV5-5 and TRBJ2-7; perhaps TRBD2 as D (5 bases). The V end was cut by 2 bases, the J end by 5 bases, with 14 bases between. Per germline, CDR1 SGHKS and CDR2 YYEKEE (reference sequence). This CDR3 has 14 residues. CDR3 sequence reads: CASSFYPGGHEQYF. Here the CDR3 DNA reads TGTGCCAGCAGCTTTTACCCTGGAGGCCACGAGCAGTACTTC.

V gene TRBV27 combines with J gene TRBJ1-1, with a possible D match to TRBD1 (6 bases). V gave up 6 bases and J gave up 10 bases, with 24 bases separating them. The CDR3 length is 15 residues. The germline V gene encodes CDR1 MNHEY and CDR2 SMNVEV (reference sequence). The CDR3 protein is CASSSSKRGTSRAFF. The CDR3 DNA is TGTGCCAGCAGCTCCTCTAAACGGGGGACATCGCGAGCTTTCTTT.

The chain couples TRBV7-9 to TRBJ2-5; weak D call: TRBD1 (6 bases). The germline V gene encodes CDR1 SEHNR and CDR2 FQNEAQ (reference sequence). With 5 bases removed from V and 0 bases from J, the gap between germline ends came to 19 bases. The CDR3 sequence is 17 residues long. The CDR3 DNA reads TGTGCCAGCAGCCCTAGAACCAAGGGGGTGAACCAAGAGACCCAGTACTTC. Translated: CASSPRTKGVNQETQYF.

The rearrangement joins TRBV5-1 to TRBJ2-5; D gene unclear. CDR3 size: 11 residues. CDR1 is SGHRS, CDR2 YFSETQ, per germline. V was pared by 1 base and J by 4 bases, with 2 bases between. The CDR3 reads CASSLSETQYF. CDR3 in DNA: TGCGCCAGCAGCTTGTCAGAGACCCAGTACTTC.

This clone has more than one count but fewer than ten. The CDR3 bases are TGCGCCAGCAGCGACCAACTGAGCTCCTACGAGCAGTACTTC. Protein product: CASSDQLSSYEQYF. The V call is TRBV4-1, the J call TRBJ2-7; D gene uncertain. The CDR3 is 14 residues long. Trimming took 5 bases from V and 0 from J, leaving 11 bases between them. Germline CDR1 reads MGHRA; CDR2 reads YSYEKL.